The rows below give T cell receptor beta chains drawn from one sample of a study of blood T cell repertoires in COVID-19. The assay was immunoSEQ multiplex PCR, and TCRdb's table has in-frame clones only and misses some. The sample has about 330,000 clones, around 87% seen once. Material for sequencing was peripheral blood. Every receptor here comes from a woman aged 45-65 years with active or convalescent COVID-19. The CDR3 runs from the conserved cysteine through the conserved F or W. A D gene is named only where the DNA matches it firmly. The size entry is marked missing in some rows and otherwise reads once, few, many or a size class.

d_call	clone_size	j_call	v_call	cdr3_nt	cdr3_aa
.	.	TRBJ2-1	TRBV7-9	TGTGCCAGCAGCTTGGGGGGAGAAGGCCCCTACAATGAGCAGTTCTTC	CASSLGGEGPYNEQFF
.	.	TRBJ2-7	TRBV5-1	TGCGCCAGCAGCTTGGGGAACGGAGAGGAGCAGTACTTC	CASSLGNGEEQYF
.	once	TRBJ2-7	TRBV19	TGTGCCAGTAGGGTAACCGGGACAACTTACGAGCAGTACTTC	CASRVTGTTYEQYF
.	.	TRBJ1-3	TRBV19	TGTGCCAGTAACGAACACAGGCCTGGAAACACCATATATTTT	CASNEHRPGNTIYF
.	.	TRBJ2-7	TRBV27	TGTGCCAGCAGCCCCTGGGCCGGCTACGAGCAGTACTTC	CASSPWAGYEQYF
TRBD1	.	TRBJ1-1	TRBV5-1	TGCGCCAGCAGCCCCCGGACAGGTGGGAACACTGAAGCTTTCTTT	CASSPRTGGNTEAFF
TRBD2	.	TRBJ2-7	TRBV19	TGTGCCAGTAGTACCTCGGGGACTACCGGCGAGCAGTACTTC	CASSTSGTTGEQYF
TRBD2	.	TRBJ2-5	TRBV9	TGTGCCAGCAGCACCCAGGGCGGGGCTAGCGGGCCTGAGGAGACCCAGTACTTC	CASSTQGGASGPEETQYF
TRBD1	.	TRBJ2-7	TRBV2	TGTGCCAGCAGTTCCGGGACAGGGTACGACGAGCAGTACTTC	CASSSGTGYDEQYF
TRBD2	once	TRBJ2-7	TRBV13	TGTGCCAGCAGCCGGCCGGGACTAGCGGGAGTCGAGCAGTACTTC	CASSRPGLAGVEQYF
.	.	TRBJ2-7	TRBV28	TGTGCCAGCAGTTTTGAAGACTACGGAGCCTCCTACGAGCAGTACTTC	CASSFEDYGASYEQYF
.	.	TRBJ1-2	TRBV30	TGTGCCTGGAGTGTATTTGAAGGGGGAGGGAAGGGCTACACCTTC	CAWSVFEGGGKGYTF
TRBD1	.	TRBJ2-2	TRBV4-2	TGTGCCAGCAGCCAACCGACAGGGACCGGGGAGCTGTTTTTT	CASSQPTGTGELFF
TRBD1	.	TRBJ1-6	TRBV5-8	TGTGCCAGCAGGCAAATAGACAGGGCCAATTCACCCCTCCACTTT	CASRQIDRANSPLHF
.	.	TRBJ1-2	TRBV2	TGTGCCAGCAGCTTACGCTATACAGCAGTTAACTATGGCTACACCTTC	CASSLRYTAVNYGYTF
TRBD2	.	TRBJ2-7	TRBV27	TGTGCCAGCAGTCCGATGCTGACTAGCGGCTTCTTGGAGCAGTACTTC	CASSPMLTSGFLEQYF
TRBD1	.	TRBJ2-2	TRBV9	TGTGCCAGCAGCTCCGGGACAGCGAACACCGGGGAGCTGTTTTTT	CASSSGTANTGELFF
TRBD1	few	TRBJ2-2	TRBV5-1	TGCGCCAGCAGCGACGATGGACAGGTCAACACCGGGGAGCTGTTTTTT	CASSDDGQVNTGELFF
TRBD2	.	TRBJ2-7	TRBV3-1/TRBV3-2	TGTGCCAGCAGCCAAGATTTTGGCGGGAGGGCAGCTTGCGAGCAGTACTTC	CASSQDFGGRAACEQYF
.	.	TRBJ1-5	TRBV19	TGTGCCAGTACCCCCTTGGGGCCAGAAGGGAGCAATCAGCCCCAGCATTTT	CASTPLGPEGSNQPQHF
TRBD1	.	TRBJ1-2	TRBV4-2	TGTGCCAGCAGCCACAGGGACAGAACTAACTATGGCTACACCTTC	CASSHRDRTNYGYTF
.	.	TRBJ2-5	TRBV6-6	TGTGCCAGCAGTCATGTAGGACAGAACTTAGCCCGCCAAGAGACCCAGTACTTC	CASSHVGQNLARQETQYF
TRBD1	.	TRBJ1-1	TRBV7-9	TGTGCCAGCAGCCTGGGGACAGATGAAGCTTTCTTT	CASSLGTDEAFF
TRBD1	.	TRBJ1-5	TRBV4-1	TGCGCCAGCAGCCAAGAGGAGGGCAGGGGGCTAGGTCAGCCCCAGCATTTT	CASSQEEGRGLGQPQHF
.	.	TRBJ1-1	TRBV5-8	TGTGCCAGCAGCTCCTTGGTCTGGACAGCGACTGAAGCTTTCTTT	CASSSLVWTATEAFF
TRBD1	.	TRBJ2-7	TRBV18	TGTGCCAGCGGACAGGGATTCGCCGAGCAGTACTTC	CASGQGFAEQYF
.	.	TRBJ1-1	TRBV5-4	TGTGCCAGCAGCTTGGTCCTCGGGATTTCGAACACTGAAGCTTTCTTT	CASSLVLGISNTEAFF
.	once	TRBJ2-5	TRBV3-1/TRBV3-2	TGTGCCAGCAGCCCTATGACAGGTCAAGAGACCCAGTACTTC	CASSPMTGQETQYF
.	.	TRBJ2-6	TRBV4-1	TGCGCCAGCAGCCAAGAAGGCCGGGGGCGAGGGGGCCTCTCCTCTGGGGCCAACGTCCTGACTTTC	CASSQEGRGRGGLSSGANVLTF